This TCR beta chain was captured in a study of blood T cells in healthy people across ages. Overall study context: Capture by template switching was about one barcoded beta molecule per two T cells.

Primers used in a second PCR of about 7 to 12 cycles were a sample-barcoded 5' primer and a J-beta primer mix. TCRdb analysed the 5' RACE reads with MiXCR anew, one entry per CDR3 protein. Of about 500,000 distinct CDR3 sequences listed, 20% to 30% were seen once; the top ten hold roughly 10%. Study-level results: Among long-lived donors, naive CD4+ cells were more numerous and diversity higher than in aged donors.

A remark on this clonotype: Its target is not known.

The CDR3 has 14 amino acids. Germline V gene data show CDR1 as MNHEY and CDR2 as SVGAGI. V was pared by 7 bases and J by 3 bases, with 12 bases between. These data were likewise used in another study, on T cells of mothers and their children. That paper notes: All donors were healthy and Caucasian; they were a few mothers and their six children.

Sequences were obtained from blood. The chain has TRBV6-5 and TRBJ1-4; no reliable D call. This receptor was identified in a boy aged 5-17 years in good health. CDR3 sequence reads: CASKERGANEKLFF. The CDR3, as DNA: TGTGCCAGCAAGGAGCGGGGTGCTAATGAAAAACTGTTTTTT.